This entry lists 17 T cell receptor beta chains sequenced from one sample in a study of OX40 agonist ivuxolimab in advanced cancers. Here immunoSEQ multiplex PCR was the method, and the copy in TCRdb shows in-frame clones only, minus some. Among around 62,000 clones listed, 75% to 85% were seen once. Specimen: CD4+ or CD8+ T cells sorted from blood, collected in a trial of the OX40 agonist ivuxolimab. These receptors originate from an adult with an advanced solid tumor such as melanoma, head and neck, liver or kidney cancer.

The chain is built from TRBV7-6 and TRBJ2-3; D tentatively reads TRBD1 or TRBD2 (6 bases each). This CDR3 contains 14 residues. V was pared by 5 bases and J by 0 bases, with 9 bases between. Looked up from germline, CDR1 is SGHVS and CDR2 is FNYEAQ. The CDR3 nucleotides are TGTGCCAGCAGCCGGGGGCCCAGCACAGATACGCAGTATTTT. It specifies CASSRGPSTDTQYF.

The V and J genes are TRBV2 and TRBJ1-6, with 9 bases that match TRBD1. Germline lookup yields CDR1 SNHLY and CDR2 FYNNEI. CDR3 length: 13 residues. The ends lost 4 bases at V and 10 bases at J; junction bases unmatched: 2. DNA for the CDR3: TGTGCCAGCAGTGGACAGGGGGAATCACCCCTCCACTTT. Encoded protein: CASSGQGESPLHF.

The chain couples TRBV28 to TRBJ1-2; TRBD1 is a possible D gene (6 bases). Trimming left V 4 bases short and J 0 bases short, with 12 bases between. This CDR3 is 15 amino acids long. Germline-derived CDR1 and CDR2 are MDHEN and SYDVKM. As DNA, the CDR3 is TGTGCCAGCAGTTCCTCGGACAGCCCTAACTATGGCTACACCTTC. Its protein is CASSSSDSPNYGYTF.

The gene calls are TRBV6-5 and TRBJ1-2; D not certain. Germline CDR1 is MNHEY and CDR2 is SVGAGI. The CDR3 length is 14 residues. The V gene lost 0 bases and the J gene lost 7 bases, with 12 bases spanning the gap. In nucleotides, the CDR3 is TGTGCCAGCAGTTACTCTGGGTCCTCGCGTGGCTACACCTTC. Encoded protein: CASSYSGSSRGYTF.

This clone showed up just once. The chain joins TRBV19 to TRBJ2-5; D possibly corresponds to TRBD2 (5 bases). Trimming left V 10 bases short and J 5 bases short, with 14 bases between. The CDR3 is 12 amino acids. Per germline, CDR1 LNHDA and CDR2 SQIVND (reference sequence). The CDR3 loop reads CATGEARETQYF. CDR3 nucleotide sequence: TGTGCCACCGGGGAAGCGAGGGAGACCCAGTACTTC. The full variable domain, with the rest looked up from reference TRBV19 and TRBJ2-5, is DGGITQSPKYLFRKEGQNVTLSCEQNLNHDAMYWYRQDPGQGLRLIYYSQIVNDFQKGDIAEGYSVSREKKESFPLTVTSAQKNPTAFYLCATGEARETQYFGPGTRLLVL.

The rearrangement uses TRBV28 and TRBJ1-5, with D possibly matching TRBD1 (6 bases). The CDR3 contains 14 residues. Trimming removed 6 bases from V and 7 bases from J, with 16 bases in between. Germline assignment: CDR1 MDHEN and CDR2 SYDVKM. The CDR3 DNA is TGTGCCAGCAGGCTCTCAGGGGTTGGCCAGCCCCAGCATTTT. Protein: CASRLSGVGQPQHF. The entire variable domain, with the rest obtained from reference TRBV28 and TRBJ1-5, is as follows: DVKVTQSSRYLVKRTGEKVFLECVQDMDHENMFWYRQDPGLGLRLIYFSYDVKMKEKGDIPEGYSVSREKKERFSLILESASTNQTSMYLCASRLSGVGQPQHFGDGTRLSIL.

This chain links TRBV5-8 with TRBJ2-5; 9 nucleotides line up with TRBD2. This CDR3 has 17 residues. The germline V gene has CDR1 SGHTS and CDR2 YDEGEE. Unmatched junction bases numbered 6, after V lost 0 bases and J lost 0 bases. This CDR3 is CASSLGLADPHQETQYF. The CDR3 bases are TGTGCCAGCAGCTTGGGACTAGCGGACCCTCACCAAGAGACCCAGTACTTC.

The chain carries TRBV6-1 and TRBJ1-5; D is possibly TRBD1 (6 bases). Germline loops: CDR1 MNHNS, CDR2 SASEGT. This CDR3 has 15 residues. The germline V and J ends were trimmed by 1 base and 6 bases, with 13 bases remaining between them. The CDR3 DNA is TGTGCCAGCAGTGAAGACAGGGTGGGGAGTCAGCCCCAGCATTTT. It yields the protein CASSEDRVGSQPQHF.

This clone has only one observation. The same CDR3 also results from other DNA sequences found in this sample. J is TRBJ1-1 and V is TRBV5-1; 11 nucleotides line up with TRBD1. This CDR3 is built from 14 residues. Germline-derived CDR1 and CDR2 are SGHRS and YFSETQ. V was pared by 3 bases and J by 5 bases, with 3 bases of the junction left unmatched. The CDR3 region is CASSSGTGGTEAFF. The CDR3 DNA reads TGCGCCAGCAGCTCGGGGACAGGGGGAACTGAAGCTTTCTTT.

V and J are TRBV7-2 and TRBJ1-1; 7 bases line up with TRBD1. Unmatched junction bases numbered 2, after V lost 0 bases and J lost 1 base. Germline values: CDR1 SGHTA, CDR2 FQGNSA. CDR3 length equals 15 residues. The CDR3 reads CASSLAHRGNTEAFF. Here the CDR3 DNA reads TGTGCCAGCAGCTTAGCTCACAGGGGGAACACTGAAGCTTTCTTT.

The chain has TRBV2 and TRBJ1-1; no definite D call. With 6 bases removed from V and 0 bases from J, the gap between germline ends came to 14 bases. The CDR3 covers 15 residues. Germline V gene lookup returns CDR1 SNHLY and CDR2 FYNNEI. The CDR3 loop reads CASSEGDFMNTEAFF. The CDR3 DNA reads as TGTGCCAGCAGCGAGGGAGACTTCATGAACACTGAAGCTTTCTTT.

V gene TRBV14 combines with J gene TRBJ1-5, with D uncertain. Germline CDR1 is SGHDN and CDR2 is FVKESK. The CDR3 loop spans 16 amino acids. V lost 0 bases to trimming and J lost 5 bases, with 14 bases between them. The CDR3 protein is CASSQEIALQYQPQHF. For the CDR3, the DNA is TGTGCCAGCAGCCAAGAGATCGCCCTTCAATATCAGCCCCAGCATTTT.

CDR3 amino acids: CASSVGAMDIGGDFYGYTF. The CDR3 bases are TGTGCCAGCAGCGTAGGTGCTATGGACATAGGAGGGGACTTCTATGGCTACACCTTC. This rearrangement joins TRBV9 to TRBJ1-2; a weak D match, TRBD1 (5 bases). With 0 bases removed from V and 4 bases from J, the gap between germline ends came to 25 bases. The germline gives CDR1 SGDLS, CDR2 YYNGEE. The CDR3 sequence is 19 residues long.

This chain connects TRBV7-6 to TRBJ2-1; TRBD1 matches 10 bases. Germline V gene data show CDR1 as SGHVS and CDR2 as FNYEAQ. The CDR3 loop spans 16 amino acids. Trimming at V came to 2 bases and at J to 2 bases, leaving 3 bases not matched to a gene. The CDR3 nucleotides read TGTGCCAGCAGCTTAACCGGACAGGGGGCCTACAATGAGCAGTTCTTC. Protein product: CASSLTGQGAYNEQFF.

This sequence joins TRBV6-5 and TRBJ2-7; 9 bases map to TRBD1. Trimming took 5 bases from V and 5 from J; bases not matched to a gene: 7. Germline V CDR1 and CDR2: MNHEY, SVGAGI. The CDR3 contains 14 residues. The CDR3 loop is CASSTGTGINEQYF. In DNA form, the CDR3 reads TGTGCCAGCAGTACCGGGACAGGGATCAACGAGCAGTACTTC.

This CDR3 reads CASRLGQGLGNTIYF. CDR3 DNA: TGTGCCTCCCGCCTTGGACAGGGTTTGGGAAACACCATATATTTT. The rearrangement joins TRBV6-6 to TRBJ1-3; 8 bases match TRBD1. This CDR3 spans 15 amino acids. Losses at the gene ends were 11 bases for V and 4 bases for J; bases not matched to a gene: 13. The germline CDR1 and CDR2 sequences are MNHNY and SVGAGI (reference sequence).

This clone was observed a handful of times. This chain links TRBV7-9 with TRBJ1-6, with 7 bases that match TRBD1. Trimming cost V 1 base and J 9 bases; bases outside gene matches: 12. The CDR3 covers 17 residues. The germline gives CDR1 SEHNR, CDR2 FQNEAQ (reference sequence). In nucleotides, the CDR3 is TGTGCCAGCAGCTTAGGAGCTCAGGCAGGGGGTAGTTCACCCCTCCACTTT. It codes for CASSLGAQAGGSSPLHF.